The 2 T cell receptor beta chains below were found in one sample sequenced in a study of blood T cells in healthy people across ages. A J-beta primer mix and a sample-barcoded 5' primer were used in a second PCR of roughly 6 to 11 cycles. One entry per CDR3 protein results from TCRdb running MiXCR on the 5' RACE reads. The table has some 670,000 distinct CDR3 sequences, around 52% seen once. The sequencing input was blood. The receptors shown here come from a woman of 80 years or more in good health.

This clonotype was picked up many times. This CDR3 is CSPVPQYF. The CDR3, as DNA: TGCAGTCCTGTTCCCCAGTATTTT. V gene TRBV20-1 combines with J gene TRBJ2-3; D uncertain. V was clipped by 8 bases and J by 12 bases, with 9 bases between them. The CDR3 has 8 amino acids. Germline V gene lookup returns CDR1 DFQATT and CDR2 SNEGSKA (reference sequence).

The chain employs TRBV20-1 and TRBJ2-7, with 13 bases fitting TRBD2. Germline CDR1 reads DFQATT; CDR2 reads SNEGSKA (reference sequence). Trimming cost V 5 bases and J 3 bases; bases outside gene matches: 13. The CDR3 spans 17 residues. The CDR3 nucleotides read TGCAGTGCTGCCGGACTAGCGGGAGATCCAGGAGGCTACGAGCAGTACTTC. Translated: CSAAGLAGDPGGYEQYF.